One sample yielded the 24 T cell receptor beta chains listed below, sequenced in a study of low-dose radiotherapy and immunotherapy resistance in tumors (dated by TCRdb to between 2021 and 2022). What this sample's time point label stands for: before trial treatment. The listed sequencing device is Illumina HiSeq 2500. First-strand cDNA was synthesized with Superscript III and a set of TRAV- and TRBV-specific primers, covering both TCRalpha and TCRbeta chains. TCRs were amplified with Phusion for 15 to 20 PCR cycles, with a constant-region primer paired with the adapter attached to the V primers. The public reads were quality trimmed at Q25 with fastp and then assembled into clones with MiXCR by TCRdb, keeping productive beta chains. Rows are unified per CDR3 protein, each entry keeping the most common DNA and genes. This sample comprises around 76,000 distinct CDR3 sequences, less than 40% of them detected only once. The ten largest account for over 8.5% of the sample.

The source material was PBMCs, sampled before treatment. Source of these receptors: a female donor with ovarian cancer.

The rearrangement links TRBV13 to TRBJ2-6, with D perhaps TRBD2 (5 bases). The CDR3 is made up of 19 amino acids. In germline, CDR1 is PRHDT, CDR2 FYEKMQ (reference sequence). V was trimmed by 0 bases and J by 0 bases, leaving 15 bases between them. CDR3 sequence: CASSLGLALSLSGANVLTF. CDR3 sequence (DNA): TGTGCCAGCAGCTTAGGCCTAGCCCTAAGCCTCTCTGGGGCCAACGTCCTGACTTTC.

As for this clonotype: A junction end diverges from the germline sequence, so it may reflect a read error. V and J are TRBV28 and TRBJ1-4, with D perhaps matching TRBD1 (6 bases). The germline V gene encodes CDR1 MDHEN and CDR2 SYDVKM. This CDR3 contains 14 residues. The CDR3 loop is CGSGGYTTNEKLFF. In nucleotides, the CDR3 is TGCGGGTCGGGGGGCTATACAACTAATGAAAAACTGTTTTTT.

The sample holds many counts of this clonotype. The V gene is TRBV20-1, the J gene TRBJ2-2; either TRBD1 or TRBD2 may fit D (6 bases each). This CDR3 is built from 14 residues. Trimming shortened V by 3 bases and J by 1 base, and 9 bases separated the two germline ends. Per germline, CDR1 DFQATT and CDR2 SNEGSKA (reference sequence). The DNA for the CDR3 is TGCAGTGCTAGGGAGGGGGGGAACACCGGGGAGCTGTTTTTT. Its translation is CSAREGGNTGELFF.

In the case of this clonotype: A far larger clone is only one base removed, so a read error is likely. CDR3 DNA sequence: TGTGCCAGCAGTTTGCGGGCCCCGGTCGGCGAGCAGTTCTTC. It translates to CASSLRAPVGEQFF. The chain uses TRBV12-3 or TRBV12-4 and TRBJ2-1; tentatively, D is TRBD2 (5 bases). Trimming took 3 bases from V and 10 from J, leaving 16 bases between them. CDR3 length: 14 amino acids.

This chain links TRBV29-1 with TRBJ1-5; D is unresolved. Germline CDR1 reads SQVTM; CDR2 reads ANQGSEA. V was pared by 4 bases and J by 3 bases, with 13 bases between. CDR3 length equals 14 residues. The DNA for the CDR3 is TGCAGCGTTGCTGACATTGGGTACAATCAGCCCCAGCATTTT. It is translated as CSVADIGYNQPQHF.

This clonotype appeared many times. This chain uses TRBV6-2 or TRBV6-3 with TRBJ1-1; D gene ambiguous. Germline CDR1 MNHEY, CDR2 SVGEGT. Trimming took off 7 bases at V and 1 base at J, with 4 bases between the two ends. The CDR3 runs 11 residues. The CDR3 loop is CASTRNTEAFF. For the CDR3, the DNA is TGTGCCAGCACCAGGAACACTGAAGCTTTCTTT.

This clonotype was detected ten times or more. DNA of the CDR3: TGTGCCAGTACGAATCAAGGGCGGGTCCCCGTGCAAGCTTTCTTT. Protein sequence: CASTNQGRVPVQAFF. This chain links TRBV19 with TRBJ1-1, with D unresolved. This CDR3 is built from 15 residues. V was cut by 7 bases and J by 9 bases, with 24 bases left in between. Per the germline V gene, CDR1 is LNHDA and CDR2 is SQIVND (reference sequence).

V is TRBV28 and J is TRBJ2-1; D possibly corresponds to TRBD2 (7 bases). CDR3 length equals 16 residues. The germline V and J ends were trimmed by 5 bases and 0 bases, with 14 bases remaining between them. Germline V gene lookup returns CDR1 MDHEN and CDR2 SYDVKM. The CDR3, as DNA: TGTGCCAGCAGTGGGGGAGGGGGACTCTCCTACAATGAGCAGTTCTTC. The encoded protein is CASSGGGGLSYNEQFF.

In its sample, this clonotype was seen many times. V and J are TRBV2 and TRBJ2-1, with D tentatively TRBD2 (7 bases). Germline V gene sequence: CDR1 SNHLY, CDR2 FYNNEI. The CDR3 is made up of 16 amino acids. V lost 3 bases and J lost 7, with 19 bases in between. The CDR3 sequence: CASSDMTGGLGNEQFF. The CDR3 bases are TGTGCCAGCAGTGATATGACGGGGGGCCTTGGAAATGAGCAGTTCTTC.

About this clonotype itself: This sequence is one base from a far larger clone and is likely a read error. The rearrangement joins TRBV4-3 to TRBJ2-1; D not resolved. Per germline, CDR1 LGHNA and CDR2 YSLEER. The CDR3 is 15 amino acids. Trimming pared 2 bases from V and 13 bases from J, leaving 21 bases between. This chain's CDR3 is CASSQWLLGKETQFF. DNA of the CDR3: TGCGCCAGCAGCCAATGGTTACTGGGGAAAGAGACCCAGTTCTTC.

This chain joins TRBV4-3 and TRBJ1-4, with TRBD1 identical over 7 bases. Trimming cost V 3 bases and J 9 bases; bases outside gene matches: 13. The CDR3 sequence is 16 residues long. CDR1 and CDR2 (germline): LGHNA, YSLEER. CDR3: CASSHEGTAPPKKLFF. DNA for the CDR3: TGCGCCAGCAGCCATGAAGGGACAGCTCCCCCTAAAAAACTGTTTTTT.

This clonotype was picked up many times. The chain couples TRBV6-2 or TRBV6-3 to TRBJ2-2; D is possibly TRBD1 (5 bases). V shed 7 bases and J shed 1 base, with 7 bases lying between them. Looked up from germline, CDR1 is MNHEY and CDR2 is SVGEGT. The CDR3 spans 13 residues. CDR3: CASTDRNTGELFF. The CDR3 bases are TGTGCCAGCACTGACAGGAACACCGGGGAGCTGTTTTTT.

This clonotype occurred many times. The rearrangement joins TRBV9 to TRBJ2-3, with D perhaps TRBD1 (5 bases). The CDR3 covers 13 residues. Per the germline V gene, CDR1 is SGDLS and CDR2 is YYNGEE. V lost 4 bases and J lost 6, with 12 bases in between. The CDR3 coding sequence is TGTGCCAGCAGCCTCCAGGGTTCGGATACGCAGTATTTT. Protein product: CASSLQGSDTQYF.

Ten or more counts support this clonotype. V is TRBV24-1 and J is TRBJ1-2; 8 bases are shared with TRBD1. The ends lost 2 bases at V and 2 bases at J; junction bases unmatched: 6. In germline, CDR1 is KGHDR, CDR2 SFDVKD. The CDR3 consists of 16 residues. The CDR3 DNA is TGTGCCACCAGTGATTCTTCCCGGACAGGGAACTATGGCTACACCTTC. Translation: CATSDSSRTGNYGYTF.

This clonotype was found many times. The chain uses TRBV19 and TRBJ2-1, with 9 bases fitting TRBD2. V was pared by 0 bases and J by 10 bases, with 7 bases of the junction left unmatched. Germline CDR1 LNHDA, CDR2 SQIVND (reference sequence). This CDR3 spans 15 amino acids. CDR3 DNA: TGTGCCAGTAGTATAGAGGGGACCACTAGCGGGGAGCAGTTCTTC. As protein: CASSIEGTTSGEQFF.

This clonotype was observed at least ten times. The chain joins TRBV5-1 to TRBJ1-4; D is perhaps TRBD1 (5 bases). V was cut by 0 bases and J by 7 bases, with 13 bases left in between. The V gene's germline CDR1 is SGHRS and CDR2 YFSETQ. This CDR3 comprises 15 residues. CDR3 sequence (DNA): TGCGCCAGCAGCTTGGTTATGGGGGAGGCTGAAAAACTGTTTTTT. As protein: CASSLVMGEAEKLFF.

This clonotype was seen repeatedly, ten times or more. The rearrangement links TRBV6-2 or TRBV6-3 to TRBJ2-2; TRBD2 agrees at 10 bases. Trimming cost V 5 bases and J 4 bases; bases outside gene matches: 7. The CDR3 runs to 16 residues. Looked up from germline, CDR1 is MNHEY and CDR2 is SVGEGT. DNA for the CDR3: TGTGCCAGCAGTCCCTTAGCGGGAGGCTTCACCGGGGAGCTGTTTTTT. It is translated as CASSPLAGGFTGELFF.

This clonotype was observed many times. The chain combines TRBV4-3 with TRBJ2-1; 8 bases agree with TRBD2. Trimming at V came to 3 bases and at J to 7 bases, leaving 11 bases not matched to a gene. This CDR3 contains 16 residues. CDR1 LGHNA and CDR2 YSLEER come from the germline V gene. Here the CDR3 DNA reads TGCGCCAGCAGCCAGGCACTTAGCGGGAATTGGAATGAGCAGTTCTTC. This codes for CASSQALSGNWNEQFF.

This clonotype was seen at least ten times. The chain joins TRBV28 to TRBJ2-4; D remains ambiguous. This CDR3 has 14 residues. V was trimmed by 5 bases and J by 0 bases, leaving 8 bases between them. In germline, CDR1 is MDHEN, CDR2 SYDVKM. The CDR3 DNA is TGTGCCAGCAGTCCGGATCTAGCCAAAAACATTCAGTACTTC. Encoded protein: CASSPDLAKNIQYF.

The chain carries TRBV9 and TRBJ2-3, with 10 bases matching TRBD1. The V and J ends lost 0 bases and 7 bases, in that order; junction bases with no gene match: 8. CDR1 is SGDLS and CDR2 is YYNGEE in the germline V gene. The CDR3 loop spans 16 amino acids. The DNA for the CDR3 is TGTGCCAGCAGCGTAGGTCTGGGACAGGGGTTAAATACGCAGTATTTT. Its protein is CASSVGLGQGLNTQYF.

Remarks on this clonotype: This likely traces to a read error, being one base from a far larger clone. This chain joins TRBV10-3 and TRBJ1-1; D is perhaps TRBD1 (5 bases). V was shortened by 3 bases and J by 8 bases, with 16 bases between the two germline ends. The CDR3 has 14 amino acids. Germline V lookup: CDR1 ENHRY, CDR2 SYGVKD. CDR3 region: CAISEGTPRKEAFF. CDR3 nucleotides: TGTGCCATCAGTGAAGGGACGCCGCGGAAGGAAGCTTTCTTT.

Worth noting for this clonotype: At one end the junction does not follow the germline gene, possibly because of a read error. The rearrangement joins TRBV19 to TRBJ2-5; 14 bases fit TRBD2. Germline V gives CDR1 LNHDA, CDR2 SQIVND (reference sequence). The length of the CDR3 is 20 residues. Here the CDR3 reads CASSIAQTGLAGEFQETEYF. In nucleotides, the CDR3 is TGTGCCAGTAGTATAGCCCAAACGGGACTAGCGGGAGAATTCCAAGAGACCGAGTACTTC. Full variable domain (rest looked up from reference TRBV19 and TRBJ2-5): DGGITQSPKYLFRKEGQNVTLSCEQNLNHDAMYWYRQDPGQGLRLIYYSQIVNDFQKGDIAEGYSVSREKKESFPLTVTSAQKNPTAFYLCASSIAQTGLAGEFQETEYFGPGTRLLVL.

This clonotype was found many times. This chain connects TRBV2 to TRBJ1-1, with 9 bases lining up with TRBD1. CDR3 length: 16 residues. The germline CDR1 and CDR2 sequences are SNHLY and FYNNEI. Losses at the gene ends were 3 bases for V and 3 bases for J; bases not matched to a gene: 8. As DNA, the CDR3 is TGTGCCAGCAGTGAGGCTTACAGGGGGCAGGACACTGAAGCTTTCTTT. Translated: CASSEAYRGQDTEAFF. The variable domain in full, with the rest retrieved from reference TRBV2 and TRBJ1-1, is EPEVTQTPSHQVTQMGQEVILRCVPISNHLYFYWYRQILGQKVEFLVSFYNNEISEKSEIFDDQFSVERPDGSNFTLKIRSTKLEDSAMYFCASSEAYRGQDTEAFFGQGTRLTVV.

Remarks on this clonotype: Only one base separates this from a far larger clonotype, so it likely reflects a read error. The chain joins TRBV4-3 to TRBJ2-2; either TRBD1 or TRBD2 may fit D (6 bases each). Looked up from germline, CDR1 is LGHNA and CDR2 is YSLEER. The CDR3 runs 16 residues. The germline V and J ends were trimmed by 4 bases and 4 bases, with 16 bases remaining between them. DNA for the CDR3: TGCGCCAGCAGCCGGAATGGAGGGGGTCCCACCGGGGAGCTGTTTTTT. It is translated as CASSRNGGGPTGELFF.